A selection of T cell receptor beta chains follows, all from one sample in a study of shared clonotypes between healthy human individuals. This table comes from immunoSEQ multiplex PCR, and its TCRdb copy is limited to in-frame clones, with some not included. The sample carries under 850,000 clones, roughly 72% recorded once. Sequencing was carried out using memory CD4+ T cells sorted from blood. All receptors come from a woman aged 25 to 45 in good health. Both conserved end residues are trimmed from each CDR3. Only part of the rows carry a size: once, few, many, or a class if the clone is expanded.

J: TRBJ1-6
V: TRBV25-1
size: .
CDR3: ASSELGNRGISPLH

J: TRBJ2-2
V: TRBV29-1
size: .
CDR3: SVGGVGGANTGELF

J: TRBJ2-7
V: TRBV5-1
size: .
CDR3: ASSLGTGGEQY

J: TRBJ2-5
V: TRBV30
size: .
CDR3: AWSDQGEEQY

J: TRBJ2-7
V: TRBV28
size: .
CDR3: ASSGTGVREQY

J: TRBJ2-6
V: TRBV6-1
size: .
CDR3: ASSGTGVGANVLT

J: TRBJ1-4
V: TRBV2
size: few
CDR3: ASRGTGGREKLF

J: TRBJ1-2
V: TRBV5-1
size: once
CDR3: ASSLWRDDYGYT

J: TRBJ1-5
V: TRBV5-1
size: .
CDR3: ASSLGGDQPQH

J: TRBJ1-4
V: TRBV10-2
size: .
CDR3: ASSESTGGQGGEKLF

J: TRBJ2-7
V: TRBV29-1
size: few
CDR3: SVDREWGEQY

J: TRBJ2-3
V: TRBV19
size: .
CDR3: ASSIGSGTSGRQEEDTQY

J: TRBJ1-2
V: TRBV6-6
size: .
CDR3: ASSYGSGATSHGYT

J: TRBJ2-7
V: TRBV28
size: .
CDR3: ASNESGRRYEQY

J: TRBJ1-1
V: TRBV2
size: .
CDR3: ASSARTGGFTEAF

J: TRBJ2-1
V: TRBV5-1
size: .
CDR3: ASSLSPGTKYNEQF

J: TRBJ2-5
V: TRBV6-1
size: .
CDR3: ASSDLGGWGETQY

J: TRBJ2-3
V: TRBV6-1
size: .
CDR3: ASSEAGQGPYTDTQY

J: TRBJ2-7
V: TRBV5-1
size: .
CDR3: ASSTGTEGNEQY

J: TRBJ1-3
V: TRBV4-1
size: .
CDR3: ASSQEGSGTRRGNTIY

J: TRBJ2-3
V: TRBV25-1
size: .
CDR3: ASSAALASGSTDTQY

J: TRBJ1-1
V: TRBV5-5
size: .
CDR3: ASSPRQVEEAF

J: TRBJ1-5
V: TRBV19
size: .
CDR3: ASSIMIRGNQPQH

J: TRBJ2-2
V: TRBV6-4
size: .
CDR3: ASSEDNMRPAGELF

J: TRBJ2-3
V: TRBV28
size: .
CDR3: ASRRWTSSTDTQY

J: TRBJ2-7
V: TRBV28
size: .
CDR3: ASSFIAGVYEQY

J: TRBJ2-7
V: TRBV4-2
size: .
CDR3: ASSQIQASEQY

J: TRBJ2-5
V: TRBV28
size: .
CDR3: ASTRQEETQY

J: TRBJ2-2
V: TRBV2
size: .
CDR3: ASTSGIANTGELF

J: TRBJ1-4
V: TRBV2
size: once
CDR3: ASRRELATNEKLF

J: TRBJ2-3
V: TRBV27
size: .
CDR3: ASRTGLRRTDTQY

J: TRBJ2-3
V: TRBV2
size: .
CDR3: ASRGMGGTDTQY

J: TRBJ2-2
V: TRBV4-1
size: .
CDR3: ASSQEVGFVGELF

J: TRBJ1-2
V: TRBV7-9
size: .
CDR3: ASSLGTGGDGYT

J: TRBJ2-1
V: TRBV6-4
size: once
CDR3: ASKILGGGLKEQF

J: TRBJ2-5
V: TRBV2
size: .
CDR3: ASRQRTSQRETQY